These 13 T cell receptor beta chains were all obtained from the same sample, sequenced in a study of T cell responses to AZD1222 COVID-19 vaccine. Using immunoSEQ multiplex PCR, the repertoire was profiled, and TCRdb retains in-frame clones only, with some absent. The sample gives roughly 250,000 clones, 80% to 95% of which show up once; less than 0.65% is in the top ten. The sample consisted of peripheral blood, taken on day 0 of AZD1222 vaccination. The receptors were sampled from an adult in good health.

V usage is TRBV10-3 and J usage is TRBJ2-2; D might be TRBD1 (6 bases). V dropped 5 bases and J dropped 5 bases, with 15 bases sitting between them. Germline V lookup: CDR1 ENHRY, CDR2 SYGVKD. This CDR3 comprises 15 residues. The CDR3 reads CAISTGSSPTGELFF. The CDR3 DNA follows: TGTGCCATCAGTACAGGGAGTTCCCCAACCGGGGAGCTGTTTTTT.

The rearrangement joins TRBV5-1 to TRBJ2-5, with 9 bases identical to TRBD2. Per germline, CDR1 SGHRS and CDR2 YFSETQ. The CDR3 has 14 residues. The J segment lost 4 bases and the V segment lost 0 bases, leaving 1 base of the junction unmatched. The CDR3 here is CASSLASGAETQYF. The CDR3 region has the DNA TGCGCCAGCAGCTTGGCTAGCGGGGCAGAGACCCAGTACTTC.

The gene calls are TRBV16 and TRBJ1-6; TRBD1 might be the D (5 bases). The V gene lost 4 bases and the J gene lost 5 bases, with 9 bases spanning the gap. The CDR3 is made up of 14 amino acids. Germline loops: CDR1 KGHSY, CDR2 FQNENV. The CDR3 coding sequence is TGTGCCAGCAGCCCGGGACGGGATAATTCACCCCTCCACTTT. Amino acids: CASSPGRDNSPLHF.

V gene TRBV24-1 combines with J gene TRBJ2-3; no clear D gene. CDR1 and CDR2 from the germline V gene are KGHDR and SFDVKD. Trimming took off 0 bases at V and 4 bases at J, with 10 bases between the two ends. The length of the CDR3 is 15 residues. CDR3 bases: TGTGCCACCAGTGATTTGAGCCTACCCCCAGATACGCAGTATTTT. This gives the protein CATSDLSLPPDTQYF.

This rearrangement joins TRBV27 to TRBJ1-1; D is possibly TRBD1 (6 bases). The CDR3 consists of 13 residues. Germline V lookup: CDR1 MNHEY, CDR2 SMNVEV (reference sequence). The V gene lost 5 bases and the J gene lost 1 base, with 8 bases spanning the gap. CDR3 nucleotide sequence: TGTGCCAGCAGTAGGACAGAGAACACTGAAGCTTTCTTT. This codes for CASSRTENTEAFF.

The chain combines TRBV12-3 or TRBV12-4 with TRBJ2-1; D not certain. The CDR3 runs to 11 residues. V dropped 7 bases and J dropped 5 bases, with 6 bases sitting between them. The CDR3 protein is CASTLNNEQFF. CDR3 in DNA: TGTGCCAGCACCTTAAACAATGAGCAGTTCTTC.

The genes are TRBV4-1 and TRBJ1-1, with D perhaps matching TRBD1 (5 bases). Trimming took 3 bases from V and 0 from J, leaving 17 bases between them. The CDR3 totals 17 residues. CDR1 and CDR2 from the germline V gene are MGHRA and YSYEKL. The CDR3 bases are TGCGCCAGCAGCCACCGTTACCAGGGACTCCTGAACACTGAAGCTTTCTTT. Its protein product is CASSHRYQGLLNTEAFF.

This clone was observed once. CDR3 amino acids: CASSSSGVKRNEQFF. The DNA for the CDR3 is TGTGCCAGCAGCTCGAGCGGGGTAAAAAGAAATGAGCAGTTCTTC. The chain has TRBV14 and TRBJ2-1; 7 nucleotides match TRBD2. After removal of 5 bases from V and 7 bases from J, the junction contained 11 bases not matched to a gene. This CDR3 contains 15 residues. CDR1 and CDR2 (germline): SGHDN, FVKESK.

V gene TRBV5-4 combines with J gene TRBJ2-3, with D possibly called TRBD1 or TRBD2 (6 bases each). Per germline, CDR1 SGHNT and CDR2 YYREEE (reference sequence). V lost 3 bases and J lost 4, with 12 bases in between. This CDR3 is 14 amino acids long. The CDR3 is CASSSGRGADTQYF. CDR3 DNA: TGTGCCAGCAGCTCAGGAAGGGGGGCAGATACGCAGTATTTT.

The chain employs TRBV7-2 and TRBJ2-7; 8 bases map to TRBD2. CDR1 and CDR2 from the germline V gene are SGHTA and FQGNSA. The CDR3 totals 14 residues. V trimming: 5 bases; J trimming: 6 bases; junction bases outside the gene matches: 9. The CDR3 reads CASSPSSGGGEQYF. The CDR3 DNA is TGTGCCAGCAGCCCCTCAAGCGGGGGAGGCGAGCAGTACTTC.

The chain is built from TRBV6-2 or TRBV6-3 and TRBJ1-2; possible D gene TRBD1, 6 bases. V was clipped by 6 bases and J by 4 bases, with 12 bases between them. Germline values: CDR1 MNHEY, CDR2 SVGEGT. There are 13 residues in the CDR3. CDR3 in amino acids: CASSQGQIYGYTF. The CDR3 bases are TGTGCCAGCAGCCAAGGACAGATCTATGGCTACACCTTC.

This clone has only one observation. This sequence joins TRBV14 and TRBJ2-5, with no clear D. The CDR3 spans 14 residues. Germline CDR1 reads SGHDN; CDR2 reads FVKESK. The germline V and J ends were trimmed by 0 bases and 6 bases, with 11 bases remaining between them. CDR3 bases: TGTGCCAGCAGCCAAGATAACACCCAGAAGACCCAGTACTTC. It specifies CASSQDNTQKTQYF.

The chain has TRBV28 and TRBJ2-7, with D unclear. V gave up 6 bases and J gave up 4 bases, with 7 bases separating them. CDR1 and CDR2 from the germline V gene are MDHEN and SYDVKM. This CDR3 has 11 residues. This chain's CDR3 is CASRTEYEQYF. The CDR3 DNA reads TGTGCCAGCAGGACGGAGTACGAGCAGTACTTC.